This T cell receptor beta chain is from a study of cytomegalovirus exposure and HLA in healthy donors. Overall study findings and caveats: Associated with cytomegalovirus, according to the listing, were 150 to 200 TCR beta chains. According to an earlier analysis, most TCR beta V segments yielded productive rearrangements about 90% or about 30% of the time. Later examination showed HLA-associated TCR beta chains had greater clonal expansion than equally common others.

This clone appeared a single time. The antigen is not known. Trimming pared 7 bases from V and 4 bases from J, leaving 11 bases between. The V gene's germline CDR1 is LNHDA and CDR2 SQIVND (reference sequence). The length of the CDR3 is 13 residues. The study ran its PCR with 60 Vbeta and 13 Jbeta primers. This table comes from immunoSEQ multiplex PCR, and its TCRdb copy is limited to in-frame clones, with some not included. The data hold roughly 200,000 clones, with over 70% observed a single time. Sequencing was performed on PBMCs. The rearrangement links TRBV19 to TRBJ1-5, with no clear D. This TCR was recovered from a woman aged 55-75 years in good health and CMV-seropositive. The CDR3 DNA is TGTGCCAGTACCAATCAGAAGAATCAGCCCCAGCATTTT. This gives the protein CASTNQKNQPQHF.